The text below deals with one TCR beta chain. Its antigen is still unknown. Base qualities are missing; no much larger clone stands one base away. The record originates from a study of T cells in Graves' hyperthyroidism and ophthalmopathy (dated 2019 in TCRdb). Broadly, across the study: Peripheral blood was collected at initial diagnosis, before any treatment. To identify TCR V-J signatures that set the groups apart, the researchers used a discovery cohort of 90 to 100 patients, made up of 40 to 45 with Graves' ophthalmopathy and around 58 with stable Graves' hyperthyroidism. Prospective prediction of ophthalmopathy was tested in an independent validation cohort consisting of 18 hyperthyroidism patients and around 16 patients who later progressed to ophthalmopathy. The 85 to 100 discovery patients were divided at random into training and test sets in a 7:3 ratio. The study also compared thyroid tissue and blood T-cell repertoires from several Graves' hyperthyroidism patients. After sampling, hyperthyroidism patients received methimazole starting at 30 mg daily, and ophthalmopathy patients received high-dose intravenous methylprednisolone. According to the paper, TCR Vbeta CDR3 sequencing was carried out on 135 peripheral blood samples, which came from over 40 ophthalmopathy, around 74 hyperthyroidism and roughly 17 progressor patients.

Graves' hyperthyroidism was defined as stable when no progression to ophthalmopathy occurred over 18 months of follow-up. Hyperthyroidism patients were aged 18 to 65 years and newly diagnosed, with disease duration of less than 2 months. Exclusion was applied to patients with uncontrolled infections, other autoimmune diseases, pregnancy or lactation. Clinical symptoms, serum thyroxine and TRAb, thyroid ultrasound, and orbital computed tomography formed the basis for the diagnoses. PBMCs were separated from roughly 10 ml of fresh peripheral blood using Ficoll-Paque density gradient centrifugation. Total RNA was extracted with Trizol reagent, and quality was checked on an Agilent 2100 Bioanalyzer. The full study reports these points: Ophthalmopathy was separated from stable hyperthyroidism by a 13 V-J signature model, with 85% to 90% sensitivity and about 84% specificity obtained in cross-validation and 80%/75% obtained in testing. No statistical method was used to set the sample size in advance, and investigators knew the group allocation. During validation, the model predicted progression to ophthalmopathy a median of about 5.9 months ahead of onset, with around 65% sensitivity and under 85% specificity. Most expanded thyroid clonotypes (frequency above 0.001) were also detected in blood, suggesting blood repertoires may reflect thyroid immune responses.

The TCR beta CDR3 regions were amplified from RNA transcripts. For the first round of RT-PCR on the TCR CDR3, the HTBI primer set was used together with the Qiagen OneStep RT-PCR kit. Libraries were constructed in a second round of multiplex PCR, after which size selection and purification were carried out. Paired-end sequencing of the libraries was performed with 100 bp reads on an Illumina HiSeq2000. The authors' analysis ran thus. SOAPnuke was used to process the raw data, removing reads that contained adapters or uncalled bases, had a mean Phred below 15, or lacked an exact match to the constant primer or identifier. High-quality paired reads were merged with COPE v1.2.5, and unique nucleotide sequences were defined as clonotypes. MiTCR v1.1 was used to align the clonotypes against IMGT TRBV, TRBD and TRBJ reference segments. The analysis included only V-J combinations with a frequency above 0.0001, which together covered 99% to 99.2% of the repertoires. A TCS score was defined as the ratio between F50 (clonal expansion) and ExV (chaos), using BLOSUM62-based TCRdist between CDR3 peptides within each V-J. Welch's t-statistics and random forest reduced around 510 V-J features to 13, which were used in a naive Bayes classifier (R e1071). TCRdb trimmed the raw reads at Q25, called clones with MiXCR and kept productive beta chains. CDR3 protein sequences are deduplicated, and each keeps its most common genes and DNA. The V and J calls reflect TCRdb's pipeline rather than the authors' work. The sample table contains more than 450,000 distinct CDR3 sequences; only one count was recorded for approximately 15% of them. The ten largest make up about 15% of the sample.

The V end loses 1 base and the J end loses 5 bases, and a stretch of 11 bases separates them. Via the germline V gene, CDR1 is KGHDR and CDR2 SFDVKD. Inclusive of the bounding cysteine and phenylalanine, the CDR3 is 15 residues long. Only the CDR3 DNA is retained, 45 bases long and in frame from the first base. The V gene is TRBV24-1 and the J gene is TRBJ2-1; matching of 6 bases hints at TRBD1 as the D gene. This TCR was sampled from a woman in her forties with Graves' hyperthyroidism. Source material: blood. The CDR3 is CATSDLRGSNNEQFF. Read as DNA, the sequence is TGTGCCACCAGTGATTTAAGGGGGTCTAACAATGAGCAGTTCTTC.